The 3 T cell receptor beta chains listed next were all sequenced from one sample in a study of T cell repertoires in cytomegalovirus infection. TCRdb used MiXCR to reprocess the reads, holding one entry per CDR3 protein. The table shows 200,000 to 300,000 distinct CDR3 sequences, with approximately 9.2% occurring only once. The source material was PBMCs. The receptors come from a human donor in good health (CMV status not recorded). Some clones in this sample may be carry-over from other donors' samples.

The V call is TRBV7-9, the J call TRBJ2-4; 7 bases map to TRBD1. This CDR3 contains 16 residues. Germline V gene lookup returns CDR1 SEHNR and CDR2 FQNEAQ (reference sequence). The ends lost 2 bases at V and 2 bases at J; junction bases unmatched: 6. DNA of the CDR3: TGTGCCAGCAGCTTATGGGGGACAGCCTCCAAAAACATTCAGTACTTC. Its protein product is CASSLWGTASKNIQYF.

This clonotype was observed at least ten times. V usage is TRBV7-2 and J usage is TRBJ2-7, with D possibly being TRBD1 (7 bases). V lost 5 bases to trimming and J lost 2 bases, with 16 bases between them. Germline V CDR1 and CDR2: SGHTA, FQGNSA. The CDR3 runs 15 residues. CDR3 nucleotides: TGTGCCAGCAGCCGCGGGGCGGGACAGACCTACGAGCAGTACTTC. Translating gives CASSRGAGQTYEQYF.

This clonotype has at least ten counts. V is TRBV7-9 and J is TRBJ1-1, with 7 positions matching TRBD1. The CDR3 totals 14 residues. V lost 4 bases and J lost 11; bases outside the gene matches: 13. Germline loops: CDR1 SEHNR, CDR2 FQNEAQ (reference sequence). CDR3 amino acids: CASSYSDRPDGAFF. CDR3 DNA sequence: TGTGCCAGCAGCTACTCGGACAGGCCCGATGGGGCTTTCTTT.